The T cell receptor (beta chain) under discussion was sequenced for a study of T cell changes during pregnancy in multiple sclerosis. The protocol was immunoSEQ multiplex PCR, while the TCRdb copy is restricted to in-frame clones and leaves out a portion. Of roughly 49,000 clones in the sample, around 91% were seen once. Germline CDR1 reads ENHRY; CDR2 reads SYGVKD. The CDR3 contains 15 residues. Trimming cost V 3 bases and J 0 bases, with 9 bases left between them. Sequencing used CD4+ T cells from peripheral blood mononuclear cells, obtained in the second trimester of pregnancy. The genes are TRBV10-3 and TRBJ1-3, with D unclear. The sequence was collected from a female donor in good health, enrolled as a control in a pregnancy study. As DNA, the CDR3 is TGTGCCATCAGTGACTTACAAGTCTCTGGAAACACCATATATTTT. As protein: CAISDLQVSGNTIYF.